One sample yielded the 5 T cell receptor beta chains listed below, sequenced in a study of cytomegalovirus exposure and HLA in healthy donors. Primers included in the PCR were 60 Vbeta and 13 Jbeta primers. TCRdb's table, derived via immunoSEQ multiplex PCR, lists solely in-frame clones and lacks some. The repertoire has roughly 200,000 clones, 70% to 80% of them found once; the top ten carry under 0.9%. The sample comprised PBMCs. The receptors come from a middle-aged woman in good health and CMV-seronegative.

This clone has a handful of counts. The chain combines TRBV11-1 with TRBJ1-1, with D possibly TRBD1 on 6 matching bases. This CDR3 contains 14 residues. Trimming left V 5 bases short and J 7 bases short, with 17 bases between. From germline, CDR1 is SGHAT and CDR2 FQDESV (reference sequence). The CDR3 DNA follows: TGTGCCAGCAGCGTATTAGCGGGACAAGGTGAAGCTTTCTTT. It is translated as CASSVLAGQGEAFF. The variable domain in full, with the rest retrieved from reference TRBV11-1 and TRBJ1-1, is EAEVAQSPRYKITEKSQAVAFWCDPISGHATLYWYRQILGQGPELLVQFQDESVVDDSQLPKDRFSAERLKGVDSTLKIQPAELGDSAMYLCASSVLAGQGEAFFGQGTRLTVV.

V usage is TRBV9 and J usage is TRBJ2-7; weak D call: TRBD1 (5 bases). Germline-derived CDR1 and CDR2 are SGDLS and YYNGEE. Trimming pared 2 bases from V and 6 bases from J, leaving 15 bases between. CDR3 length: 14 residues. The CDR3 bases are TGTGCCAGCAGCGTTCAGGGTGGGCCGTCCGAGCAGTACTTC. Its translation is CASSVQGGPSEQYF.

The chain employs TRBV9 and TRBJ2-1, with 7 bases lining up with TRBD2. Germline-derived CDR1 and CDR2 are SGDLS and YYNGEE. The CDR3 sequence is 16 residues long. The V gene end was trimmed by 0 bases and the J gene end by 3 bases; junction bases not matched to a gene: 6. The CDR3 bases are TGTGCCAGCAGCGTAGAGGCGGGAGTCTACTACAATGAGCAGTTCTTC. It is translated as CASSVEAGVYYNEQFF.

The CDR3 coding sequence is TGTGCCAGCAGCTTAGTTCGGGGGGGAACTTCCTACAATGAGCAGTTCTTC. Translated, it gives CASSLVRGGTSYNEQFF. The chain employs TRBV11-2 and TRBJ2-1; 8 nucleotides match TRBD2. Germline V gene lookup returns CDR1 SGHAT and CDR2 FQNNGV. CDR3 length: 17 amino acids. After removal of 1 base from V and 1 base from J, the junction contained 6 bases not matched to a gene. The variable domain in full, completed from reference TRBV11-2 and TRBJ2-1, reads EAGVAQSPRYKIIEKRQSVAFWCNPISGHATLYWYQQILGQGPKLLIQFQNNGVVDDSQLPKDRFSAERLKGVDSTLKIQPAKLEDSAVYLCASSLVRGGTSYNEQFFGPGTRLTVL.

The genes are TRBV5-1 and TRBJ2-1, with TRBD1 identical over 9 bases. This CDR3 region has 15 residues. The germline gives CDR1 SGHRS, CDR2 YFSETQ. The trim removed 3 bases at V and 5 bases at J, leaving 6 bases unmatched. This CDR3 is CASSSADRGHNEQFF. The CDR3 DNA is TGCGCCAGCAGCTCGGCGGACAGGGGACACAATGAGCAGTTCTTC.